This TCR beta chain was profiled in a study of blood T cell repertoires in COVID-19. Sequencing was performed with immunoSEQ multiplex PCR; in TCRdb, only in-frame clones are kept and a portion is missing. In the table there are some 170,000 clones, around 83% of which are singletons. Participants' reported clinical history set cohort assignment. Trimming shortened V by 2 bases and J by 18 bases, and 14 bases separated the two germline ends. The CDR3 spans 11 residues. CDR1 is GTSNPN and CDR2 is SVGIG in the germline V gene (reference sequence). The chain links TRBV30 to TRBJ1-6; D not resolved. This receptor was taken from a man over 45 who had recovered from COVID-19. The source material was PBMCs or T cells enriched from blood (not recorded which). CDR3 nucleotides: TGTGCCTGGAGTCGATCTGGTGAGCCCCACTTT. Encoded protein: CAWSRSGEPHF.